These 8 T cell receptor beta chains originate from one sample sequenced in a study of T cell repertoires in cytomegalovirus infection. TCRdb re-called the reads through MiXCR, storing one row per CDR3 protein. The data show fewer than 300,000 distinct CDR3 sequences, roughly 25% seen once. Source material: PBMCs. These receptors all come from a human donor in good health (CMV status not recorded). Some clones in this sample may be carry-over from other donors' samples.

This chain joins TRBV5-4 and TRBJ1-2, with D maybe TRBD1 (5 bases). The germline V and J ends were trimmed by 4 bases and 6 bases, with 13 bases remaining between them. Per germline, CDR1 SGHNT and CDR2 YYREEE (reference sequence). The CDR3 length is 13 residues. The CDR3 spells CASSAPRDDGYTF. The CDR3 DNA is TGTGCCAGCAGCGCACCTAGGGACGATGGCTACACCTTC.

The genes are TRBV6-2 or TRBV6-3 and TRBJ2-5; maybe TRBD1 (7 bases). The ends were cut back, 2 bases at V and 5 bases at J, with 18 bases in the middle. Germline CDR1 and CDR2: MNHEY and SVGEGT. The CDR3 extends over 16 amino acids. In DNA form, the CDR3 reads TGTGCCAGCAGTTACGCCCAGGGGGAGGTGTGGGAGACCCAGTACTTC. As protein: CASSYAQGEVWETQYF.

V is TRBV7-2 and J is TRBJ2-4, with TRBD2 matching 8 bases. The CDR3 length is 14 residues. With V trimmed by 6 bases and J by 7 bases, 8 bases remained unmatched. CDR1 and CDR2 from the germline V gene are SGHTA and FQGNSA. The CDR3, as DNA: TGTGCCAGCAGTCCGACTAGCGCGAGTAACATTCAGTACTTC. Its protein product is CASSPTSASNIQYF.

The chain carries TRBV2 and TRBJ2-5, with 7 bases identical to TRBD1. Looked up from germline, CDR1 is SNHLY and CDR2 is FYNNEI. The CDR3 runs to 13 residues. The V and J ends lost 8 bases and 2 bases, in that order; junction bases with no gene match: 5. The CDR3 loop reads CASRDSYQETQYF. CDR3 nucleotides: TGTGCCAGCCGGGACAGCTATCAAGAGACCCAGTACTTC.

In this sample, this clonotype turned up once. The CDR3 loop is CASSPPGSQRDDEQFF. CDR3 in DNA: TGTGCCAGCAGTCCCCCAGGTTCACAACGGGACGATGAGCAGTTCTTC. The chain joins TRBV6-6 to TRBJ2-1; D is possibly TRBD1 or TRBD2 (5 bases each). V lost 5 bases and J 8 bases, leaving 22 bases between the germline ends. The CDR3 runs 16 residues. Germline assignment: CDR1 MNHNY and CDR2 SVGAGI (reference sequence).

This clonotype was found many times. The chain is built from TRBV12-3 or TRBV12-4 and TRBJ2-3; D is undetermined. There are 12 residues in the CDR3. V gave up 6 bases and J gave up 0 bases, with 4 bases separating them. CDR3 in DNA: TGTGCCAGCAGCGGAAGCACAGATACGCAGTATTTT. Protein sequence: CASSGSTDTQYF.

This rearrangement joins TRBV5-1 to TRBJ2-3; D uncertain. V dropped 1 base and J dropped 4 bases, with 10 bases sitting between them. The CDR3 runs 14 residues. Germline V gene lookup returns CDR1 SGHRS and CDR2 YFSETQ. CDR3 nucleotides: TGCGCCAGCAGCTTGAATGGTAGCCCAGATACGCAGTATTTT. This sequence encodes CASSLNGSPDTQYF.

The V gene is TRBV14, the J gene TRBJ1-1, with D unresolved. The CDR3 consists of 14 residues. V dropped 4 bases and J dropped 1 base, with 10 bases sitting between them. CDR1 and CDR2 (germline): SGHDN, FVKESK. CDR3 sequence reads: CASSLLLGNTEAFF. CDR3 coding DNA: TGTGCCAGCAGCCTTCTCCTAGGGAACACTGAAGCTTTCTTT.